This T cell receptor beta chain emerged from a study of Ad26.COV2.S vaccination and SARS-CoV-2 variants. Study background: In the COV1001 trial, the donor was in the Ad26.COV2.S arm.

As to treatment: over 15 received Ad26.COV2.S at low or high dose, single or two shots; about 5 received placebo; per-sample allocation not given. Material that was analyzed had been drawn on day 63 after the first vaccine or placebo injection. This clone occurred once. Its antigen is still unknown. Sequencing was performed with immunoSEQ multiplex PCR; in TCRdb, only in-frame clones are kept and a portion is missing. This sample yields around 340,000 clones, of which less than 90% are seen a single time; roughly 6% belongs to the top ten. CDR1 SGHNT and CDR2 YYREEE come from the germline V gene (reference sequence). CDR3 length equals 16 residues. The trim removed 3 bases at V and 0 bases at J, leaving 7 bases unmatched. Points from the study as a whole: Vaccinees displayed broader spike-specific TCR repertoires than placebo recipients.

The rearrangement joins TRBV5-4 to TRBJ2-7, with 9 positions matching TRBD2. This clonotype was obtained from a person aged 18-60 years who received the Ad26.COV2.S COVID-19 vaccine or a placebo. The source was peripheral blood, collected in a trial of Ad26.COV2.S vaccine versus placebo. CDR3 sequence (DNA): TGTGCCAGCAGCTCGAAAGCGGGGGGTGACTCCTACGAGCAGTACTTC. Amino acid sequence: CASSSKAGGDSYEQYF.